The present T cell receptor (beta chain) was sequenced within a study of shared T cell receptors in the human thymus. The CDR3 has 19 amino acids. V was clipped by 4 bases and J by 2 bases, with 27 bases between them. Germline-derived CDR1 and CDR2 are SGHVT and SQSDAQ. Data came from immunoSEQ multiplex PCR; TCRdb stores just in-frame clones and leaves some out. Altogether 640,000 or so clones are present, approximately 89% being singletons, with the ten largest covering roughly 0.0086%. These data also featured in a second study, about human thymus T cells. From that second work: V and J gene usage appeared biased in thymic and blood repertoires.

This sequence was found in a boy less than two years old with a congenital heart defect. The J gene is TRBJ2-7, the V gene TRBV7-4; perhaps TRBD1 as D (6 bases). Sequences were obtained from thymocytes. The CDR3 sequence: CASSSGRDKGSRRAYEQYF. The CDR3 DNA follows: TGTGCCAGCAGCTCCGGCCGGGACAAGGGATCTCGAAGAGCCTACGAGCAGTACTTC.